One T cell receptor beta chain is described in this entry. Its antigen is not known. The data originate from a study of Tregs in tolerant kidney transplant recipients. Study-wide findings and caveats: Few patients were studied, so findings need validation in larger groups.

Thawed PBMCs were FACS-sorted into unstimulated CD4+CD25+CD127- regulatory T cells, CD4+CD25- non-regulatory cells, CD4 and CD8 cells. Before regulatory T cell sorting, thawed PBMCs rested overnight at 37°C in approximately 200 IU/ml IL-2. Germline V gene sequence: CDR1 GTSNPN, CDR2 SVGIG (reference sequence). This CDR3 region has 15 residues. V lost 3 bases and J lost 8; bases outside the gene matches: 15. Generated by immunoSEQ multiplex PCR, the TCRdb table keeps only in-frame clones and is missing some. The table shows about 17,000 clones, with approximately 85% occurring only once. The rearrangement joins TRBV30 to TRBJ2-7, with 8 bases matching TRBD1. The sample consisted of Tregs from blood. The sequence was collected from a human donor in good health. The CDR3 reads CAWSEGGTGLDQQYF. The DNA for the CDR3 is TGTGCCTGGAGCGAGGGCGGGACAGGCCTAGACCAGCAGTACTTC. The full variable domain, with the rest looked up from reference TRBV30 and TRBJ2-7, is SQTIHQWPATLVQPVGSPLSLECTVEGTSNPNLYWYRQAAGRGLQLLFYSVGIGQISSEVPQNLSASRPQDRQFILSSKKLLLSDSGFYLCAWSEGGTGLDQQYFGPGTRLTVT.